The 10 T cell receptor beta chains given below trace back to one sample, sequenced in a study of shared clonotypes between healthy human individuals. This table comes from immunoSEQ multiplex PCR, and its TCRdb copy is limited to in-frame clones, with some not included. This table has 980,000 or so clones, over 60% appearing once. The sample taken for sequencing was memory CD4+ T cells sorted from blood. Regarding subset: CD45RA-negative fraction. These receptors were collected from a man aged 18 to 29 in good health.

The CDR3 protein is CASGGANEQFF. The CDR3 DNA reads TGTGCCAGCGGGGGGGCGAATGAGCAGTTCTTC. The chain couples TRBV28 to TRBJ2-1; TRBD2 might be the D (7 bases). V lost 8 bases, J lost 7 bases, and 9 bases lay in between. Germline-derived CDR1 and CDR2 are MDHEN and SYDVKM. CDR3 length equals 11 residues.

The chain uses TRBV5-6 and TRBJ1-2, with D possibly TRBD1 on 6 matching bases. Germline-derived CDR1 and CDR2 are SGHDT and YYEEEE. The CDR3 has 15 residues. The V end was cut by 4 bases, the J end by 10 bases, with 23 bases between. CDR3 in amino acids: CASSPITGPPESYTF. The CDR3 nucleotides are TGTGCCAGCAGCCCTATCACAGGGCCTCCTGAGTCCTACACCTTC.

The V gene is TRBV5-4, the J gene TRBJ1-6; the D gene is possibly TRBD1 (6 bases). CDR3 size: 14 residues. The germline V gene encodes CDR1 SGHNT and CDR2 YYREEE (reference sequence). The V end lost 5 bases, the J end lost 8 bases, and 14 bases lay between the germline ends. The CDR3 nucleotides are TGTGCCAGCAGTATGGGGGGCAACGATTCACCCCTCCACTTT. Encoded protein: CASSMGGNDSPLHF.

This sequence joins TRBV9 and TRBJ2-3; 11 positions agree with TRBD2. V was clipped by 0 bases and J by 4 bases; unmatched bases: 4. The CDR3 spans 16 residues. Germline values: CDR1 SGDLS, CDR2 YYNGEE. CDR3 sequence reads: CASSVAASGGSDTQYF. As DNA, the CDR3 is TGTGCCAGCAGCGTAGCGGCTAGCGGGGGGTCAGATACGCAGTATTTT.

This clone showed up just a few times. This chain uses TRBV7-2 with TRBJ1-6; TRBD1 is a possible D gene (5 bases). The V end lost 7 bases, the J end lost 9 bases, and 10 bases lay between the germline ends. Germline V gives CDR1 SGHTA, CDR2 FQGNSA. The CDR3 covers 12 residues. The CDR3 is CASTQDISPLHF. CDR3 in DNA: TGTGCCAGCACCCAGGACATTTCACCCCTCCACTTT.

V is TRBV12-5 and J is TRBJ2-1, with TRBD1 as a possible D gene (6 bases). The CDR3 spans 15 residues. Per the germline V gene, CDR1 is LGHNT and CDR2 is FRNRAP. The V end was cut by 5 bases, the J end by 9 bases, with 20 bases between. The CDR3 loop reads CASGLNRAASGEQFF. Written as DNA, the CDR3 is TGTGCTAGTGGTCTCAACAGGGCTGCTAGTGGTGAGCAGTTCTTC.

The chain recombines TRBV4-3 with TRBJ2-2; TRBD1 matches 9 bases. The CDR3 is 16 residues long. V shed 0 bases and J 3 bases; nucleotides not matched to a gene: 2. CDR1 LGHNA and CDR2 YSLEER come from the germline V gene. CDR3 region: CASSQDDRGYTGELFF. The CDR3 DNA is TGCGCCAGCAGCCAAGATGACAGGGGGTACACCGGGGAGCTGTTTTTT.

Concerning this clone: Other DNA sequences in the sample encode the same CDR3. The V and J genes are TRBV6-1 and TRBJ1-3; no clear D. This CDR3 comprises 13 residues. With 8 bases removed from V and 0 bases from J, the gap between germline ends came to 8 bases. CDR1 and CDR2 (germline): MNHNS, SASEGT. The CDR3 sequence: CASLGVSGNTIYF. CDR3 sequence (DNA): TGTGCCAGCCTGGGAGTCTCTGGAAACACCATATATTTT.

J is TRBJ1-1 and V is TRBV10-3; 10 bases map to TRBD1. The CDR3 is 17 amino acids. Germline lookup yields CDR1 ENHRY and CDR2 SYGVKD. The trim removed 3 bases at V and 1 base at J, leaving 8 bases unmatched. CDR3 region: CAISDTGTGAPNTEAFF. As DNA, the CDR3 is TGTGCCATCAGTGATACCGGGACAGGGGCTCCGAACACTGAAGCTTTCTTT.

CDR3 in DNA: TGTGCCATCAGTGAGACGTCCCGGGCTGGTGGAAACACCATATATTTT. The encoded protein is CAISETSRAGGNTIYF. The gene calls are TRBV10-3 and TRBJ1-3; D not certain. V was trimmed by 2 bases and J by 3 bases, leaving 14 bases between them. The CDR3 spans 16 residues. CDR1 is ENHRY and CDR2 is SYGVKD in the germline V gene.